The 21 T cell receptor beta chains in this list originate from one sample, sequenced in a study of graft-versus-host responses after intestinal transplantation. Profiled with immunoSEQ multiplex PCR; TCRdb holds only in-frame clones, not every one. This table has roughly 56,000 clones, around nine tenths appearing once. This material consisted of PBMCs, taken 118 days after intestinal transplantation. The receptor source for this set is a human patient who received an intestinal transplant, so some T cells may come from the graft donor.

Comments on this clone: One end of the junction varies from germline; a read error may be responsible. This chain connects TRBV7-7 to TRBJ2-1; 7 nucleotides line up with TRBD2. This CDR3 contains 16 residues. CDR1 and CDR2 (germline): SSHAT, FNYEAQ (reference sequence). The CDR3 sequence: CASSLVAGVSYNEQFF. As DNA, the CDR3 is TGTGCTAGCAGCTTGGTAGCGGGTGTCTCCTACAATGAGCAGTTCTTC.

V is TRBV6-5 and J is TRBJ1-5; D possibly corresponds to TRBD1 (5 bases). V was trimmed by 2 bases and J by 5 bases, leaving 10 bases between them. The germline CDR1 and CDR2 sequences are MNHEY and SVGAGI. The CDR3 has 14 amino acids. CDR3 coding DNA: TGTGCCAGCAGTTACGGGGGTGGAGATCAGCCCCAGCATTTT. Translating it yields CASSYGGGDQPQHF.

The chain employs TRBV5-1 and TRBJ2-5; perhaps TRBD2 as D (5 bases). The J call may not be correct, given that the DNA end is closer to TRBJ2-7. Germline values: CDR1 SGHRS, CDR2 YFSETQ. The length of the CDR3 is 12 residues. As DNA, the CDR3 is TGCGCCAGCAGCTGGCCCGGGGACGAGCAGTACTTC. Its translation: CASSWPGDEQYF.

Of note for this clone: Other DNA sequences within the sample encode an identical CDR3. The chain carries TRBV27 and TRBJ2-7; 8 bases agree with TRBD2. CDR1 and CDR2 (germline): MNHEY, SMNVEV (reference sequence). This CDR3 has 14 residues. V trimming: 2 bases; J trimming: 4 bases; junction bases outside the gene matches: 4. CDR3 residues: CASSLGAGGYEQYF. CDR3 sequence (DNA): TGTGCCAGCAGTTTAGGGGCGGGGGGATACGAGCAGTACTTC.

In its sample, this clone was seen once. This sequence joins TRBV28 and TRBJ2-1; 8 bases agree with TRBD2. Unmatched junction bases numbered 6, after V lost 3 bases and J lost 2 bases. CDR3 length: 16 residues. The V gene's germline CDR1 is MDHEN and CDR2 SYDVKM. CDR3 sequence (DNA): TGTGCCAGCAGTTTGGGGTTTAGCGGGGCCTACAATGAGCAGTTCTTC. This sequence encodes CASSLGFSGAYNEQFF.

The J gene is TRBJ1-4, the V gene TRBV28; D call uncertain. V was trimmed by 6 bases and J by 7 bases, leaving 12 bases between them. The V gene's germline CDR1 is MDHEN and CDR2 SYDVKM. CDR3 length: 13 residues. The CDR3 reads CASRASQGEKLFF. The DNA for the CDR3 is TGTGCCAGCAGGGCAAGCCAAGGTGAAAAACTGTTTTTT.

V gene TRBV5-1 combines with J gene TRBJ2-1; D is possibly TRBD1 (5 bases). This CDR3 comprises 16 residues. The V end was cut by 2 bases, the J end by 6 bases, with 18 bases between. Germline V gene lookup returns CDR1 SGHRS and CDR2 YFSETQ. The CDR3 DNA sequence: TGCGCCAGCAGCTTTCTCTCTCCCAGGGCTGCCAATGAGCAGTTCTTC. Its protein product is CASSFLSPRAANEQFF.

The chain has TRBV20-1 and TRBJ1-2, with D hard to call. V gave up 7 bases and J gave up 8 bases, with 11 bases separating them. Germline V lookup: CDR1 DFQATT, CDR2 SNEGSKA (reference sequence). The CDR3 has 10 residues. The CDR3 sequence: CSVEVDGYTF. CDR3 in DNA: TGCAGTGTGGAGGTTGACGGCTACACCTTC.

This chain uses TRBV29-1 with TRBJ2-7; 9 nucleotides agree with TRBD2. The V gene's germline CDR1 is SQVTM and CDR2 ANQGSEA. The J segment lost 5 bases and the V segment lost 0 bases, leaving 8 bases of the junction unmatched. The CDR3 is 15 residues long. CDR3 sequence (DNA): TGCAGCGTTGAAGATCGAGGCGGGAGGGTTAACGAGCAGTACTTC. Its translation is CSVEDRGGRVNEQYF.

The V and J genes are TRBV6-5 and TRBJ2-7, with TRBD1 identical over 8 bases. Per the germline V gene, CDR1 is MNHEY and CDR2 is SVGAGI. After removal of 6 bases from V and 4 bases from J, the junction contained 11 bases not matched to a gene. The CDR3 has 15 residues. The CDR3 region has the DNA TGTGCCAGCAGCTTCTCCGGGACAGGAGCTTACGAGCAGTACTTC. It encodes CASSFSGTGAYEQYF.

The chain employs TRBV19 and TRBJ1-1; possibly TRBD1 for D (5 bases). V was clipped by 5 bases and J by 8 bases, with 15 bases between them. In germline, CDR1 is LNHDA, CDR2 SQIVND (reference sequence). The CDR3 is made up of 13 amino acids. The CDR3 DNA sequence: TGTGCCAGTAGTCCGCGTCGAGGGGTCGAAGCTTTCTTT. Protein product: CASSPRRGVEAFF.

The chain joins TRBV4-1 to TRBJ2-7; tentative D call: TRBD1 (6 bases). CDR1 and CDR2 (germline): MGHRA, YSYEKL. The V end lost 4 bases, the J end lost 0 bases, and 16 bases lay between the germline ends. The CDR3 covers 16 residues. The CDR3 reads CASSPLVGQRSYEQYF. CDR3 DNA: TGCGCCAGCAGCCCGCTGGTTGGACAGCGCTCCTACGAGCAGTACTTC.

This chain uses TRBV11-2 with TRBJ2-5; D possibly uses TRBD1 or TRBD2 (5 bases each). Trimming stripped 3 bases from V and 5 bases from J, with 7 bases between. Germline CDR1 and CDR2: SGHAT and FQNNGV. The CDR3 is 12 amino acids. The CDR3 nucleotides read TGTGCCAGCAGCTTCGGGGCGGAGACCCAGTACTTC. It is translated as CASSFGAETQYF.

The gene calls are TRBV11-2 and TRBJ1-4, with D uncertain. The CDR3 has 16 amino acids. Germline V gene sequence: CDR1 SGHAT, CDR2 FQNNGV. Deletions cut 1 base from V and 4 bases from J, with 13 bases between. The CDR3 DNA reads TGTGCCAGCAGCTTAGGGTCGGCCTTGAATAATGAAAAACTGTTTTTT. This translates into CASSLGSALNNEKLFF.

The V gene is TRBV7-2, the J gene TRBJ2-1, with D possibly matching TRBD2 (5 bases). The V and J ends lost 3 bases and 4 bases respectively, with 13 bases between them. The CDR3 is made up of 15 amino acids. Germline lookup yields CDR1 SGHTA and CDR2 FQGNSA. CDR3 sequence (DNA): TGTGCCAGCAGCTTTGGACTTACGGGTTACAATGAGCAGTTCTTC. This sequence encodes CASSFGLTGYNEQFF.

This clone is a singleton in its sample. The V call is TRBV7-2, the J call TRBJ2-1, with 10 bases aligning to TRBD1. Germline CDR1 and CDR2: SGHTA and FQGNSA. The length of the CDR3 is 15 residues. The V segment lost 5 bases and the J segment 6 bases; nucleotides outside the gene matches: 7. In nucleotides, the CDR3 is TGTGCCAGCAGCCCCCGGGACAGGGGCCGCAATGAGCAGTTCTTC. Its translation is CASSPRDRGRNEQFF.

This chain joins TRBV19 and TRBJ1-2; TRBD1 matches 10 bases. This CDR3 is built from 16 residues. Trimming took 3 bases from V and 8 from J; bases not matched to a gene: 12. CDR1 is LNHDA, CDR2 SQIVND, per germline (reference sequence). The CDR3 loop is CASSIGVTGGSGGYTF. The DNA for the CDR3 is TGTGCCAGTAGTATCGGGGTGACAGGGGGCAGTGGAGGCTACACCTTC.

Here the CDR3 DNA reads TGTGCCAGCAGTTATTCCTATGGGGGGCGCTCCTACGAGCAGTACTTC. Protein sequence: CASSYSYGGRSYEQYF. The chain joins TRBV6-5 to TRBJ2-7; D is perhaps TRBD1 or TRBD2 (6 bases each). This CDR3 contains 16 residues. The V gene's germline CDR1 is MNHEY and CDR2 SVGAGI. V lost 3 bases and J lost 0, with 15 bases in between.

This chain links TRBV2 with TRBJ1-5; no clear D. CDR1 and CDR2 from the germline V gene are SNHLY and FYNNEI. This CDR3 has 15 amino acids. The V end was cut by 8 bases, the J end by 1 base, with 15 bases between. In DNA, the CDR3 is TGTGCCAGCGGAAGGGAGGGTAGGAGCAATCAGCCCCAGCATTTT. Translated, it gives CASGREGRSNQPQHF.

The J gene is TRBJ2-1, the V gene TRBV29-1; 7 bases map to TRBD2. Trimming took 7 bases from V and 8 from J; bases not matched to a gene: 14. Germline V gene data show CDR1 as SQVTM and CDR2 as ANQGSEA. This CDR3 comprises 14 residues. CDR3 nucleotides: TGCAGCGCCTCCGGGACTACCCCTAAGGATGAGCAGTTCTTC. Its translation is CSASGTTPKDEQFF.

This chain joins TRBV4-1 and TRBJ1-6, with D hard to call. V was cut by 6 bases and J by 6 bases, with 12 bases left in between. This CDR3 is built from 14 residues. CDR1 and CDR2 (germline): MGHRA, YSYEKL. The CDR3 DNA reads TGCGCCAGCAGTCTCCCGGGTTCTAATTCACCCCTCCACTTT. Translated, it gives CASSLPGSNSPLHF.